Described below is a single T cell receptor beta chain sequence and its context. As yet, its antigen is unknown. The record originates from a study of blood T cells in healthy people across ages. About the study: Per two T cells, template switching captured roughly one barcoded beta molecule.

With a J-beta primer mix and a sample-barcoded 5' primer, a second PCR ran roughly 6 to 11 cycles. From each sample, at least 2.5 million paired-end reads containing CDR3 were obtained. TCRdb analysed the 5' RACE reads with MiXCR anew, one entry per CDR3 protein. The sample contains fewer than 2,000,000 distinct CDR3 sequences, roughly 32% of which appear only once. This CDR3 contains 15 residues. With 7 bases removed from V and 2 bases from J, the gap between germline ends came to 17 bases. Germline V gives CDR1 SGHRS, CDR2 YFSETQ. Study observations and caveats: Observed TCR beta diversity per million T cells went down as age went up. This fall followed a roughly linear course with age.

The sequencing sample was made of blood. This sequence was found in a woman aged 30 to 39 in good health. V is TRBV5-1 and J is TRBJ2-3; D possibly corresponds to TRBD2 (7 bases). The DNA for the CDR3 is TGCGCCAGCTTGGGCGGGGGCCCAACCACAGATACGCAGTATTTT. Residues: CASLGGGPTTDTQYF.